This TCR beta chain was identified during a study of T cells in Graves' hyperthyroidism and ophthalmopathy. Concerning this clonotype: As yet, its antigen is unknown.

Study-wide results and caveats: Model-based prediction identified ophthalmopathy a median around seven months prior to its onset.

The CDR3 spans 16 residues. The V and J ends lost 5 bases and 4 bases, in that order; junction bases with no gene match: 11. Those with hyperthyroidism were 18 to 65 years old, newly diagnosed, and ill for under 2 months. Out of approximately 10 ml of fresh peripheral blood came the PBMCs. It was RNA transcripts that yielded the amplified TCR beta CDR3 regions. During a first-round RT-PCR of the TCR CDR3, the HTBI primer set was used. Via MiXCR, TCRdb re-called the multiplex PCR reads, giving one row per CDR3 protein. The repertoire includes under 450,000 distinct CDR3 sequences, around 14% of them detected once, and roughly 8% sits in the top ten.

Sequencing was performed on blood. The chain carries TRBV12-3 or TRBV12-4 and TRBJ1-1, with 9 bases lining up with TRBD1. This sequence originates from a woman under 30 with Graves' hyperthyroidism. The DNA of the CDR3 is TGTGCCAGCAGTCCCTTGACAGGGGGTCGGAGCACTGAAGCTTTCTTT. It codes for CASSPLTGGRSTEAFF.